This T cell receptor beta chain was sequenced for a study of STAT5B mutations in CD4+ large granular lymphocyte leukemia. Using immunoSEQ multiplex PCR, the repertoire was profiled, and TCRdb retains in-frame clones only, with some absent. The table records tens of thousands of clones, 76% of them present only once. Germline V gene data show CDR1 as SGHVS and CDR2 as FNYEAQ. This CDR3 is built from 15 residues. Concerning this clone itself: An end of the junction does not agree with germline; a read error may underlie this.

The sequence derives from a human donor in good health. Material for sequencing was CD4+ T cells from blood buffy coats. The V and J genes are TRBV7-6 and TRBJ2-1; either TRBD1 or TRBD2 may fit D (5 bases each). The CDR3 DNA is TGTGCCAGTAGCTTAGCGAGGGGTTGGGACAATGAGCAGTTCTTC. It codes for CASSLARGWDNEQFF.